This is a list of T cell receptor beta chains from one sample in a study of T cells in narcolepsy. The table came from immunoSEQ multiplex PCR; TCRdb's copy has only in-frame clones and leaves some out. Among tens of thousands of clones listed, more than 70% were seen once. Sequenced sample: CD45RA- memory CD4+ T cells from PBMCs. These receptor sequences come from a human donor with narcolepsy. The CDR3 runs from the conserved cysteine through the conserved F or W. The D gene is left open where the match is weak. Some rows mark clone size as missing; the rest say once, few, many or name a class of expanded clone.

>TRBV29-1|NA|TRBJ1-6|NA
TGCAGCGTTGCGACGACCGGCAATTCACCCCTCCACTTT
CSVATTGNSPLHF
>TRBV5-4|NA|TRBJ2-5|NA
TGTGCCAGCAGCTTGGGACAGTTCCAAGAGACCCAGTACTTC
CASSLGQFQETQYF
>TRBV27|NA|TRBJ2-7|NA
TGTGCCAGCAGCCGACCGGGACTTAGCTACGAGCAGTACTTC
CASSRPGLSYEQYF
>TRBV18|few|TRBJ1-1|TRBD1
TGTGCCAGCTCACCACGCCCGACAGGGTTGAACACTGAAGCTTTCTTT
CASSPRPTGLNTEAFF
>TRBV6-5|NA|TRBJ2-2|NA
TGTGCCAGCAGTTTGGGGACTGGAACCGGGGAGCTGTTTTTT
CASSLGTGTGELFF
>TRBV6-1|NA|TRBJ1-1|NA
TGTGCCAGCAGTGCGTTGGCGAACACTGAAGCTTTCTTT
CASSALANTEAFF
>TRBV7-9|NA|TRBJ1-2|NA
TGTGCCAGCAGCCCAGTGGCAGGGAGGACGACCGCCTATGGCTACACCTTC
CASSPVAGRTTAYGYTF
>TRBV6-6|few|TRBJ2-1|NA
TGTGCCAGCAGTTACTCGGGATTGGGCAATGAGCAGTTCTTC
CASSYSGLGNEQFF
>TRBV6-1|NA|TRBJ1-6|NA
TGTGCCAGCAGCGGGAGGATGGGCAATTCACCCCTCCACTTT
CASSGRMGNSPLHF
>TRBV6-1|NA|TRBJ2-1|TRBD1
TGTGCCAGCAGACCCACAGGGGATGGCAATGAGCAGTTCTTC
CASRPTGDGNEQFF
>TRBV4-2|NA|TRBJ2-3|NA
TGTGCCAGCAGCCAATGGGCCCGGAGACTGAACACAGATACGCAGTATTTT
CASSQWARRLNTDTQYF
>TRBV2|NA|TRBJ1-1|TRBD1
TGTGCCAGCGGAAAAGGGACAGGGGGCCGGCCGGACACTGAAGCTTTCTTT
CASGKGTGGRPDTEAFF
>TRBV25-1|NA|TRBJ1-6|NA
TGTGCCAGCAGCGGCGAGATGGGAAATTCACCCCTCCACTTT
CASSGEMGNSPLHF
>TRBV6-1|NA|TRBJ1-1|TRBD1
TGTGCCAGCAGGCTAACAGGGGATACTGAAGCTTTCTTT
CASRLTGDTEAFF